These 21 T cell receptor beta chains came from one sample sequenced in a study of type 1 regulatory T cells. The antigens for these receptors are not known. TCRdb redid the calling of the reads with MiXCR, one entry per CDR3 protein. The sample includes tens of thousands of distinct CDR3 sequences, around 47% of them seen just once. Specimen: cultured T cells, either the whole culture or a sorted T cell fraction (not recorded which). The receptor set was obtained from a human donor in good health.

Many counts were recorded for this clonotype. The V call is TRBV11-3, the J call TRBJ1-2; tentative D call: TRBD1 (6 bases). CDR1 is SGHNT, CDR2 YENEEA, per germline. V gave up 9 bases and J gave up 6 bases, with 17 bases separating them. The CDR3 sequence is 13 residues long. CDR3 sequence (DNA): TGTGCCAGGAGCAGGGCCCACAGGGATGGCTACACCTTC. Its protein is CARSRAHRDGYTF.

This chain joins TRBV20-1 and TRBJ2-3; 9 positions agree with TRBD1. The CDR3 runs to 12 residues. V was pared by 6 bases and J by 10 bases, with 8 bases of the junction left unmatched. From germline, CDR1 is DFQATT and CDR2 SNEGSKA (reference sequence). In nucleotides, the CDR3 is TGCAGTGCCCGGGACAGGGTGGTTCCGCAGTATTTT. It yields the protein CSARDRVVPQYF.

J is TRBJ2-1 and V is TRBV20-1; D uncertain. The V gene lost 0 bases and the J gene lost 3 bases, with 9 bases spanning the gap. Germline CDR1 DFQATT, CDR2 SNEGSKA (reference sequence). The CDR3 extends over 14 amino acids. The CDR3, as DNA: TGCAGTGCTAGAGATTGGCGGAACTACAATGAGCAGTTCTTC. Its translation is CSARDWRNYNEQFF.

In its sample, this clonotype is medium-sized. The chain carries TRBV20-1 and TRBJ1-5; no clear D. The CDR3 is 13 amino acids. V was pared by 6 bases and J by 4 bases, with 13 bases between. Per the germline V gene, CDR1 is DFQATT and CDR2 is SNEGSKA (reference sequence). CDR3 DNA: TGCAGTGCCGCAAACAGCCTTAATCAGCCCCAGCATTTT. Translating it yields CSAANSLNQPQHF.

This clonotype was seen a handful of times. J is TRBJ1-2 and V is TRBV5-5; D uncertain. CDR1 and CDR2 (germline): SGHKS, YYEKEE (reference sequence). This CDR3 is 13 amino acids long. With 0 bases removed from V and 5 bases from J, the gap between germline ends came to 8 bases. The CDR3: CASSLGQKYGYTF. The CDR3 DNA reads as TGTGCCAGCAGCTTGGGGCAGAAGTATGGCTACACCTTC.

This clonotype was recorded a few times. V gene TRBV28 combines with J gene TRBJ1-5, with D hard to call. CDR3 length: 12 amino acids. Germline CDR1 MDHEN, CDR2 SYDVKM. V gave up 6 bases and J gave up 9 bases, with 12 bases separating them. The DNA for the CDR3 is TGTGCCAGCAGAACGGACGTGAGGCCCCAGCATTTT. Translating gives CASRTDVRPQHF.

The rearrangement links TRBV7-3 to TRBJ1-6; D call uncertain. Germline CDR1 SGHTA, CDR2 FQGTGA. This CDR3 is built from 13 residues. Trimming cost V 0 bases and J 6 bases, with 3 bases left between them. CDR3 protein: CASSLTANSPLHF. The CDR3 DNA sequence: TGTGCCAGCAGCTTAACAGCTAATTCACCCCTCCACTTT.

The CDR3 nucleotides read TGTGCCAGCCGGGACGGCGGCTATACGCAGTATTTT. It encodes CASRDGGYTQYF. This sequence joins TRBV7-9 and TRBJ2-3; D assignment may be TRBD1 or TRBD2 (5 bases each). This CDR3 contains 12 residues. Trimming stripped 8 bases from V and 7 bases from J, with 13 bases between. CDR1 and CDR2 (germline): SEHNR, FQNEAQ (reference sequence). Complete variable domain (other parts from reference TRBV7-9 and TRBJ2-3): DTGVSQNPRHKITKRGQNVTFRCDPISEHNRLYWYRQTLGQGPEFLTYFQNEAQLEKSRLLSDRFSAERPKGSFSTLEIQRTEQGDSAMYLCASRDGGYTQYFGPGTRLTVL.

This CDR3 reads CASSQGLGYNEQFF. The CDR3 bases are TGTGCCAGCAGTCAGGGACTAGGTTACAATGAGCAGTTCTTC. The chain recombines TRBV12-3 or TRBV12-4 with TRBJ2-1; TRBD2 agrees at 8 bases. This CDR3 is 14 amino acids long. The V gene end was trimmed by 5 bases and the J gene end by 4 bases; junction bases not matched to a gene: 4.

Within the sample, this clonotype is large (0.1 to 1%). The chain uses TRBV29-1 and TRBJ1-1, with unresolved D. The CDR3 is 10 residues long. Germline V gives CDR1 SQVTM, CDR2 ANQGSEA. The germline V and J ends were trimmed by 6 bases and 0 bases, with 2 bases remaining between them. CDR3 nucleotides: TGCAGCGTCCTGAACACTGAAGCTTTCTTT. The encoded protein is CSVLNTEAFF.

This clonotype is medium-sized by share. This chain connects TRBV27 to TRBJ1-6, with TRBD1 matching 7 bases. The CDR3 is 17 amino acids. Looked up from germline, CDR1 is MNHEY and CDR2 is SMNVEV (reference sequence). V lost 5 bases and J lost 0; bases outside the gene matches: 7. The CDR3, as DNA: TGTGCCAGCAGTCGGGGACAGACTTTCTCCTATAATTCACCCCTCCACTTT. Amino acids: CASSRGQTFSYNSPLHF.

V and J are TRBV5-4 and TRBJ2-1, with 8 nucleotides matching TRBD2. Trimming cost V 5 bases and J 8 bases; bases outside gene matches: 12. This CDR3 comprises 15 residues. Germline V gene lookup returns CDR1 SGHNT and CDR2 YYREEE (reference sequence). The CDR3 coding sequence is TGTGCCAGCAGTGTGAAACGGGGGGGCTTCGATGAGCAGTTCTTC. Translated, it gives CASSVKRGGFDEQFF.

The chain employs TRBV7-2 and TRBJ2-1, with D tentatively TRBD2 (5 bases). CDR1 is SGHTA and CDR2 is FQGNSA in the germline V gene. This CDR3 is 14 amino acids long. V lost 8 bases, J lost 1 base, and 12 bases lay in between. The CDR3 protein is CASRPGRSYNEQFF. As DNA, the CDR3 is TGTGCCAGCCGGCCGGGAAGATCCTACAATGAGCAGTTCTTC.

The chain is built from TRBV7-9 and TRBJ2-3, with TRBD1 as a possible D gene (6 bases). The CDR3 covers 13 residues. Germline loops: CDR1 SEHNR, CDR2 FQNEAQ (reference sequence). With 5 bases removed from V and 4 bases from J, the gap between germline ends came to 10 bases. The CDR3 DNA is TGTGCCAGCAGCCCCAGGGGACCAGATACGCAGTATTTT. Translation gives CASSPRGPDTQYF.

V and J are TRBV11-3 and TRBJ2-1; TRBD1 aligns across 7 bases. This CDR3 comprises 14 residues. V lost 1 base to trimming and J lost 8 bases; unmatched junction nucleotides: 5. The germline V gene has CDR1 SGHNT and CDR2 YENEEA. Here the CDR3 reads CASSLVLTGYEQFF. In DNA, the CDR3 is TGTGCCAGCAGCTTAGTATTGACAGGGTATGAGCAGTTCTTC.

In DNA form, the CDR3 reads TGTGCCAGCAGTCAGACAGGGGTCAATCAGCCCCAGCATTTT. Its protein product is CASSQTGVNQPQHF. The V and J genes are TRBV27 and TRBJ1-5; 8 bases are shared with TRBD1. The CDR3 runs to 14 residues. Looked up from germline, CDR1 is MNHEY and CDR2 is SMNVEV (reference sequence). Unmatched junction bases numbered 3, after V lost 5 bases and J lost 3 bases.

This chain links TRBV7-2 with TRBJ1-6; unclear D gene. The CDR3 covers 15 residues. The germline V gene encodes CDR1 SGHTA and CDR2 FQGNSA. Trimming shortened V by 0 bases and J by 0 bases, and 3 bases separated the two germline ends. DNA for the CDR3: TGTGCCAGCAGCTTAGCGAGCTCCTATAATTCACCCCTCCACTTT. Translation gives CASSLASSYNSPLHF.

The rearrangement links TRBV18 to TRBJ2-3; 11 nucleotides align to TRBD1. Trimming removed 4 bases from V and 3 bases from J; junction bases left unmatched: 6. The length of the CDR3 is 16 residues. The germline V gene has CDR1 KGHSH and CDR2 LQKENI. The CDR3 coding sequence is TGTGCCAGCTCACTAAAGGGGACAGGGGGGACAGATACGCAGTATTTT. Its translation is CASSLKGTGGTDTQYF.

The rearrangement uses TRBV7-2 and TRBJ2-7; D is ambiguous. Germline CDR1 and CDR2: SGHTA and FQGNSA. V was trimmed by 0 bases and J by 9 bases, leaving 12 bases between them. This CDR3 region has 13 residues. CDR3 DNA: TGTGCCAGCAGCTTAGCGCGAAGGGATTGGCAGTACTTC. It translates to CASSLARRDWQYF.

V is TRBV6-5 and J is TRBJ2-7; tentatively, D is TRBD2 (7 bases). In germline, CDR1 is MNHEY, CDR2 SVGAGI. The CDR3 runs 17 residues. V lost 0 bases and J lost 0, with 15 bases in between. The DNA for the CDR3 is TGTGCCAGCAGTTACTCGAAGGGGGGGGTCGACTCCTACGAGCAGTACTTC. The encoded protein is CASSYSKGGVDSYEQYF.

This clonotype was recorded at least ten times. The V gene is TRBV2, the J gene TRBJ2-3; D perhaps matches TRBD2 (6 bases). The CDR3 is 12 amino acids. The V gene's germline CDR1 is SNHLY and CDR2 FYNNEI. V lost 8 bases, J lost 8 bases, and 14 bases lay in between. Here the CDR3 DNA reads TGTGCCAGCCGGGACTCGCTCCGTACGCAGTATTTT. As protein: CASRDSLRTQYF.